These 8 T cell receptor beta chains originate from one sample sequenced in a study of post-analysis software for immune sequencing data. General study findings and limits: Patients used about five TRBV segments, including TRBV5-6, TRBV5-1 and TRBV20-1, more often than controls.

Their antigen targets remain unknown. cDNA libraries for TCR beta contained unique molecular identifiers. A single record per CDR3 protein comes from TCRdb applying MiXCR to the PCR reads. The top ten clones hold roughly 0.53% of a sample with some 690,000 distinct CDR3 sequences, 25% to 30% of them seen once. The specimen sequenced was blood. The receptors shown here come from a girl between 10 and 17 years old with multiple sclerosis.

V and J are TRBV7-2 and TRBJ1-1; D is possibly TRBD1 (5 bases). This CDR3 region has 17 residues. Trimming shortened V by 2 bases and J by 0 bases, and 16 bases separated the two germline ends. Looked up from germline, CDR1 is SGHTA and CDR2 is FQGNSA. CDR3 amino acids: CASSLRPAGTMNTEAFF. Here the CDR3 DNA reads TGTGCCAGCAGCTTAAGGCCCGCGGGGACGATGAACACTGAAGCTTTCTTT.

The CDR3 coding sequence is TGCAGCGTTATTAGCGGGTCTAGCGGGAGTAGCGAGCAGTACTTC. Its protein product is CSVISGSSGSSEQYF. The rearrangement links TRBV29-1 to TRBJ2-7, with 10 bases fitting TRBD2. Germline-derived CDR1 and CDR2 are SQVTM and ANQGSEA. This CDR3 is built from 15 residues. The ends lost 5 bases at V and 6 bases at J; junction bases unmatched: 13.

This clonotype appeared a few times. CDR3 residues: CASSSVGLWGAPVQETQYF. For the CDR3, the DNA is TGTGCCAGCAGTTCGGTTGGTCTGTGGGGGGCGCCCGTCCAAGAGACCCAGTACTTC. This sequence joins TRBV27 and TRBJ2-5, with D perhaps assigned TRBD1 or TRBD2 (6 bases each). CDR1 and CDR2 (germline): MNHEY, SMNVEV (reference sequence). The length of the CDR3 is 19 residues. V was trimmed by 4 bases and J by 1 base, leaving 25 bases between them.

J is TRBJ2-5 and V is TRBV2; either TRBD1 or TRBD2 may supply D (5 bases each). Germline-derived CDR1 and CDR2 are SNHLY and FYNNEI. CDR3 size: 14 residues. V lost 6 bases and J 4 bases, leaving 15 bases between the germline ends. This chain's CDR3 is CASRRDLGVETQYF. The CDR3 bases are TGTGCCAGCAGACGGGACCTCGGGGTAGAGACCCAGTACTTC.

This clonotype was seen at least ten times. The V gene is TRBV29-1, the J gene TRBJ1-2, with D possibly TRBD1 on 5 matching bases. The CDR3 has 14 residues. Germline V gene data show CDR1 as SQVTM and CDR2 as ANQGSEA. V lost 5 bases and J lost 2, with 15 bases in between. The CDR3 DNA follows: TGCAGCGTTCGGGGCCGAGGAACCAACTATGGCTACACCTTC. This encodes CSVRGRGTNYGYTF. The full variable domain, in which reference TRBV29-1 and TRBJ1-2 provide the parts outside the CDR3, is SAVISQKPSRDICQRGTSLTIQCQVDSQVTMMFWYRQQPGQSLTLIATANQGSEATYESGFVIDKFPISRPNLTFSTLTVSNMSPEDSSIYLCSVRGRGTNYGYTFGSGTRLTVV.

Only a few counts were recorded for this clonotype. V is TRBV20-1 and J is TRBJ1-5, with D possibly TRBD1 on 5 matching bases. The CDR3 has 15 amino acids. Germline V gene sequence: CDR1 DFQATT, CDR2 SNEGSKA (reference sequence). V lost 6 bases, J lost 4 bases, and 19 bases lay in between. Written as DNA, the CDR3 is TGCAGTGCCCTTGGGTGGGGCGGTGGAAATCAGCCCCAGCATTTT. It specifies CSALGWGGGNQPQHF.

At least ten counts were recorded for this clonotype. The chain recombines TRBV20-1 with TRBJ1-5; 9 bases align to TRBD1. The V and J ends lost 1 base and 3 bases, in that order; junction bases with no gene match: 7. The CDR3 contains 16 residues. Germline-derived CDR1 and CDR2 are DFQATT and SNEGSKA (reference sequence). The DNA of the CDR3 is TGCAGTGCTAGAGCGACAGGGGGTTGGAACAATCAGCCCCAGCATTTT. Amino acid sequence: CSARATGGWNNQPQHF.

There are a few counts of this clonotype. The CDR3 DNA reads as TGCAGTGCGGGGGGACAGGGTGATCAGCCCCAGCATTTT. Amino acids: CSAGGQGDQPQHF. The V call is TRBV20-1, the J call TRBJ1-5; TRBD1 matches 9 bases. V gave up 6 bases and J gave up 5 bases; unmatched junction bases: 5. The CDR3 is 13 amino acids. Germline assignment: CDR1 DFQATT and CDR2 SNEGSKA (reference sequence).